The rows below give T cell receptor beta chains drawn from one sample of a study of T cells in Graves' hyperthyroidism and ophthalmopathy. TCRdb redid the calling of the multiplex PCR reads with MiXCR, one entry per CDR3 protein. The sample consists of hundreds of thousands of distinct CDR3 sequences, around 20% of them appearing once. Source material: blood. The receptors here all came from a woman aged 50 to 60 with Graves' hyperthyroidism that later progressed to Graves' ophthalmopathy. CDR3s include the opening cysteine and the closing phenylalanine or tryptophan. A D gene is named only where the DNA matches it firmly. Expanded clones are given a class, and other clones once, few, many or no size at all.

V gene	J gene	D gene	clone size	CDR3 protein	CDR3 DNA
TRBV5-1	TRBJ1-2	TRBD1	NA	CASSFGAGTVFYGYTF	TGCGCCAGCAGCTTTGGAGCCGGGACAGTATTCTATGGCTACACCTTC
TRBV20-1	TRBJ1-3	NA	NA	CSAPRGNTIYF	TGCAGTGCTCCAAGGGGAAACACCATATATTTT
TRBV4-1	TRBJ2-5	TRBD1	NA	CASSQEDRVKTQYF	TGCGCCAGCAGCCAAGAGGACAGGGTGAAGACCCAGTACTTC
TRBV15	TRBJ1-1	TRBD1	NA	CATGQFTEAFF	TGTGCCACGGGACAGTTCACTGAAGCTTTCTTT
TRBV6-1	TRBJ2-2	TRBD1	NA	CASKIGGRAGELFF	TGTGCCAGCAAAATAGGGGGCCGTGCCGGGGAGCTGTTTTTT
TRBV4-2	TRBJ2-7	NA	NA	CASSQAGTDTYEQYF	TGTGCCAGCAGCCAAGCCGGGACGGATACCTACGAGCAGTACTTC
TRBV6-4	TRBJ1-1	NA	many	CASSDGNTGNTEAFF	TGTGCCAGCAGTGACGGGAACACAGGGAACACTGAAGCTTTCTTT
TRBV7-9	TRBJ2-5	TRBD1	NA	CASSAWTGGQETQYF	TGTGCCAGCAGCGCCTGGACAGGGGGCCAAGAGACCCAGTACTTC
TRBV20-1	TRBJ2-2	NA	NA	CSAWGTPGELFF	TGCAGTGCGTGGGGGACACCCGGGGAGCTGTTTTTT
TRBV19	TRBJ2-5	NA	few	CASTRSPGAGETQYF	TGTGCCAGTACCCGCTCCCCCGGGGCGGGCGAGACCCAGTACTTC
TRBV7-2	TRBJ2-3	NA	NA	CASSLVGTSDTQYF	TGTGCCAGCAGCTTAGTAGGAACCTCAGATACGCAGTATTTT
TRBV27	TRBJ2-5	NA	many	CASSSNTGGGQETQYF	TGTGCCAGCAGTTCCAACACAGGGGGGGGACAAGAGACCCAGTACTTC
TRBV27	TRBJ2-1	NA	many	CASSLWPRGIDEQFF	TGTGCCAGCAGCTTATGGCCCCGGGGTATCGATGAGCAGTTCTTC
TRBV18	TRBJ1-5	TRBD1	many	CASSSRTGTYSNQPQHF	TGTGCCAGCTCATCTAGGACAGGGACTTATAGCAATCAGCCCCAGCATTTT
TRBV6-2/TRBV6-3	TRBJ2-2	TRBD1	NA	CASRTTRGQRGELFF	TGTGCCAGCAGGACTACCAGGGGGCAAAGAGGGGAGCTGTTTTTT
TRBV14	TRBJ1-3	TRBD1	NA	CASRAQGGSSGNTIYF	TGTGCCAGCAGAGCCCAGGGGGGGAGCTCTGGAAACACCATATATTTT
TRBV5-6	TRBJ1-6	TRBD1	many	CASSARTGMNSPLHF	TGTGCCAGCAGCGCCCGGACAGGGATGAATTCACCCCTCCACTTT
TRBV6-5	TRBJ1-1	NA	NA	CASSYSGLGQIRAFF	TGTGCCAGCAGTTACTCGGGCCTGGGACAAATTAGGGCTTTCTTT